Listed below are T cell receptor beta chains from one sample, sequenced in a study of blood T cell repertoires in COVID-19. TCRdb keeps only in-frame clones here, not all; method: immunoSEQ multiplex PCR. The sample contains some 70,000 clones, about 88% of which appear only once. The sample comprised PBMCs or T cells enriched from blood (not recorded which). The receptors originated from a woman in her thirties or forties who had recovered from COVID-19. Each CDR3 is given with its conserved first and last residue. A D gene is named only where the DNA matches it firmly. A clone size is listed for some rows: how often the clone was seen (once, few, many), or a class if it is expanded.

j_gene	v_gene	abundance	d_gene	CDR3aa	CDR3nt
TRBJ2-1	TRBV29-1	-	TRBD2	CSVESGTSGGSSYNEQFF	TGCAGCGTTGAATCTGGGACTAGCGGGGGTAGCTCCTACAATGAGCAGTTCTTC
TRBJ2-5	TRBV3-1/TRBV3-2	-	-	CASSPWGERVRRETQYF	TGTGCCAGCAGCCCCTGGGGAGAAAGGGTGCGTAGGGAGACCCAGTACTTC
TRBJ2-7	TRBV13	-	TRBD2	CASSPPQWGGTEQYF	TGTGCCAGCAGCCCGCCCCAATGGGGAGGGACCGAGCAGTACTTC
TRBJ2-5	TRBV10-2	-	-	CASRKGETQYF	TGCGCCAGCAGGAAGGGGGAGACCCAGTACTTC
TRBJ2-7	TRBV7-9	once	-	CASSSRSELGTYEQYF	TGTGCCAGCAGCTCCCGTTCCGAGCTCGGGACCTACGAGCAGTACTTC
TRBJ1-1	TRBV19	-	-	CASFRNTEAFF	TGTGCCAGTTTCCGGAACACTGAAGCTTTCTTT
TRBJ1-5	TRBV19	-	-	CASRDPWGTRTGVHF	TGTGCCAGTAGAGATCCCTGGGGGACAAGGACGGGTGTGCATTTT
TRBJ2-3	TRBV29-1	-	-	CSVRSSSDTQYF	TGCAGCGTTCGTTCTAGTTCCGATACGCAGTATTTT
TRBJ1-2	TRBV2	few	-	CASSGGRAAQSLYGYTF	TGTGCCAGCAGTGGGGGGAGGGCAGCTCAGTCCCTCTATGGCTACACCTTC
TRBJ2-2	TRBV29-1	-	-	CSVSITGYTGELFF	TGCAGCGTTAGTATTACAGGGTACACCGGGGAGCTGTTTTTT
TRBJ1-2	TRBV18	-	-	CASSRSGTDNYGYTF	TGTGCCAGCTCACGCTCAGGGACTGATAACTATGGCTACACCTTC
TRBJ2-1	TRBV5-4	once	-	CASSLGSGTYNEQFF	TGTGCCAGCAGCTTAGGGTCCGGGACCTACAATGAGCAGTTCTTC
TRBJ2-2	TRBV29-1	-	-	CSVRLAVNTGELFF	TGCAGCGTTAGGCTAGCAGTAAATACCGGGGAGCTGTTTTTT
TRBJ2-5	TRBV5-8	-	-	CASSPGRAAQETQYF	TGTGCCAGCAGCCCAGGCAGGGCAGCCCAAGAGACCCAGTACTTC
TRBJ2-3	TRBV11-3	-	TRBD1	CASSLGQGADTQYF	TGTGCCAGCAGCTTGGGACAGGGAGCAGATACGCAGTATTTT
TRBJ2-3	TRBV3-1/TRBV3-2	-	-	CASSQGGGTDTQYF	TGTGCCAGCAGCCAAGGGGGGGGCACAGATACGCAGTATTTT
TRBJ2-1	TRBV19	-	-	CASSIWANNEQFF	TGTGCCAGTAGTATATGGGCGAATAATGAGCAGTTCTTC
TRBJ2-1	TRBV19	-	-	CASSYASFAFF	TGTGCCAGTAGTTATGCTAGCTTCGCGTTCTTC
TRBJ2-3	TRBV6-5	-	TRBD2	CASKQAGASTDTQYF	TGTGCCAGCAAACAAGCGGGGGCTAGCACAGATACGCAGTATTTT
TRBJ2-1	TRBV27	-	TRBD1	CASSQGAVKDEQFF	TGTGCCTCCTCCCAGGGGGCCGTTAAGGATGAGCAGTTCTTC
TRBJ1-5	TRBV2	-	-	CASSEQAGGNQPQHF	TGTGCCAGCAGTGAACAGGCAGGAGGTAATCAGCCCCAGCATTTT
TRBJ1-1	TRBV7-9	-	-	CASSLAGAEAFF	TGTGCCAGCAGCTTAGCAGGGGCAGAAGCTTTCTTT
TRBJ1-2	TRBV11-3	once	TRBD1	CASSLTGDYGYTF	TGTGCCAGCAGCTTAACAGGGGACTATGGCTACACCTTC
TRBJ2-1	TRBV3-1/TRBV3-2	-	-	CASSQGAYNEQFF	TGTGCCAGCAGCCAGGGGGCATACAATGAGCAGTTCTTC
TRBJ2-2	TRBV5-1	-	-	CASSRDSNTGELFF	TGCGCCAGCAGCCGGGATTCTAACACCGGGGAGCTGTTTTTT
TRBJ1-6	TRBV7-8	-	TRBD1	CASSPRDRNSPLHF	TGTGCCAGCAGCCCCCGGGACAGAAATTCACCCCTCCACTTT
TRBJ1-1	TRBV7-6	-	-	CASSPNPQGTEAFF	TGTGCCAGCAGCCCCAATCCCCAGGGGACTGAAGCTTTCTTT
TRBJ2-2	TRBV19	-	-	CASSTPVTVTNTGELFF	TGTGCCAGTAGTACCCCCGTGACTGTTACGAACACCGGGGAGCTGTTTTTT